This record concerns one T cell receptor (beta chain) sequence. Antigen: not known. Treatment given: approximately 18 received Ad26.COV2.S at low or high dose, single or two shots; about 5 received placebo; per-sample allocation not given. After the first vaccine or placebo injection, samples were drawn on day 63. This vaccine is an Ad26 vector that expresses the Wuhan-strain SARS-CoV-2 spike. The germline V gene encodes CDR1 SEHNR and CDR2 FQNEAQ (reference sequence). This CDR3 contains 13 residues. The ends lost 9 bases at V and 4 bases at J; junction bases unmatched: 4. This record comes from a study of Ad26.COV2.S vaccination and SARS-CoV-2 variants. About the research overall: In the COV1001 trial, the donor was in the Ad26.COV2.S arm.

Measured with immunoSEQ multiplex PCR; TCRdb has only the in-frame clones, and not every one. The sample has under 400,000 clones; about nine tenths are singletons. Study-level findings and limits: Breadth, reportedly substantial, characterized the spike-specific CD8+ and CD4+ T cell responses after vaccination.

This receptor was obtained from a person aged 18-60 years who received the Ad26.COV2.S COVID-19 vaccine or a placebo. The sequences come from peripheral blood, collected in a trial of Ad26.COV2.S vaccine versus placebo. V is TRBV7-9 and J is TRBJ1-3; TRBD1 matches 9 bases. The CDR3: CASYRGQGNTIYF. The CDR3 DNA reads TGTGCCAGTTACAGGGGGCAAGGAAACACCATATATTTT. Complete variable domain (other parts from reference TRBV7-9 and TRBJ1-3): DTGVSQNPRHKITKRGQNVTFRCDPISEHNRLYWYRQTLGQGPEFLTYFQNEAQLEKSRLLSDRFSAERPKGSFSTLEIQRTEQGDSAMYLCASYRGQGNTIYFGEGSWLTVV.